The next 26 T cell receptor beta chains were all read from a single sample in a study of control samples from healthy donors and cancer patients. Libraries were prepared by immunoSEQ multiplex PCR; TCRdb keeps only in-frame clonotypes and omits some of them. The sample shows approximately 140,000 clones, approximately 94% of them seen only once. Sample: blood. These receptors all stem from a man younger than 30 in good health.

The chain has TRBV27 and TRBJ1-2; 7 bases fit TRBD1. This CDR3 contains 14 residues. CDR1 is MNHEY, CDR2 SMNVEV, per germline (reference sequence). V was clipped by 1 base and J by 6 bases; unmatched bases: 5. The CDR3 sequence is CASSLYPGGDGYTF. CDR3 nucleotide sequence: TGTGCCAGCAGTTTATACCCAGGGGGAGATGGCTACACCTTC.

The sample holds one count of this clone. The V and J genes are TRBV14 and TRBJ2-7; D is unresolved. CDR1 is SGHDN, CDR2 FVKESK, per germline. The CDR3 covers 12 residues. The V and J ends lost 3 bases and 4 bases respectively, with 7 bases between them. CDR3 coding DNA: TGTGCCAGCAGCCACGCCAGGTACGAGCAGTACTTC. Protein product: CASSHARYEQYF.

This rearrangement joins TRBV6-2 or TRBV6-3 to TRBJ2-1, with D hard to call. Germline-derived CDR1 and CDR2 are MNHEY and SVGEGT. Between the trimmed V and J ends, which lost 3 bases and 0 bases, there was a span of 24 bases. The CDR3 is made up of 20 amino acids. CDR3 bases: TGTGCCAGCAGTTATTCCCCAAGGGCTATAAAACCAGACTCCTACAATGAGCAGTTCTTC. Translation gives CASSYSPRAIKPDSYNEQFF.

The table lists this clone with a count of one. This chain joins TRBV4-1 and TRBJ1-2; TRBD1 might be the D (5 bases). Germline assignment: CDR1 MGHRA and CDR2 YSYEKL. The CDR3 has 16 residues. Trimming took off 0 bases at V and 4 bases at J, with 15 bases between the two ends. DNA of the CDR3: TGCGCCAGCAGCCAAGACCGTCGCAGGGCTTTCTATGGCTACACCTTC. Residues: CASSQDRRRAFYGYTF.

The chain has TRBV7-2 and TRBJ2-3; tentative D call: TRBD2 (6 bases). CDR1 and CDR2 from the germline V gene are SGHTA and FQGNSA. This CDR3 is built from 14 residues. V was pared by 5 bases and J by 6 bases, with 15 bases between. CDR3 DNA sequence: TGTGCCAGCAGCGCCGGGGGATACTCTGATACGCAGTATTTT. Translation gives CASSAGGYSDTQYF.

The chain links TRBV6-5 to TRBJ1-1; D gene uncertain. The germline V and J ends were trimmed by 3 bases and 1 base, with 6 bases remaining between them. This CDR3 has 13 residues. Germline assignment: CDR1 MNHEY and CDR2 SVGAGI. Written as DNA, the CDR3 is TGTGCCAGCAGTTATGGGAAGAACACTGAAGCTTTCTTT. This codes for CASSYGKNTEAFF.

This clone was counted once. J is TRBJ1-1 and V is TRBV2, with TRBD1 as a possible D gene (5 bases). CDR1 SNHLY and CDR2 FYNNEI come from the germline V gene. The V end lost 6 bases, the J end lost 10 bases, and 12 bases lay between the germline ends. This CDR3 region has 11 residues. The CDR3 DNA reads as TGTGCCAGCAGCGCAGGGCCTGGAGCTTTCTTT. Its protein product is CASSAGPGAFF.

This chain uses TRBV4-2 with TRBJ2-2, with TRBD1 matching 9 bases. The CDR3 loop spans 16 amino acids. The germline CDR1 and CDR2 sequences are LGHNA and YNFKEQ. After removal of 0 bases from V and 6 bases from J, the junction contained 5 bases not matched to a gene. CDR3 loop: CASSQDGTGGSGELFF. As DNA, the CDR3 is TGTGCCAGCAGCCAAGACGGTACAGGGGGCTCCGGGGAGCTGTTTTTT.

The V call is TRBV7-9, the J call TRBJ1-6; D is unresolved. CDR1 is SEHNR and CDR2 is FQNEAQ in the germline V gene (reference sequence). Trimming left V 3 bases short and J 10 bases short, with 7 bases between. CDR3 length: 12 amino acids. CDR3 sequence (DNA): TGTGCCAGCAGCTTCATCTCGTCACCCCTCCACTTT. It specifies CASSFISSPLHF.

V gene TRBV5-1 combines with J gene TRBJ2-5, with 9 bases that match TRBD1. The V gene end was trimmed by 3 bases and the J gene end by 5 bases; junction bases not matched to a gene: 2. This CDR3 comprises 13 residues. CDR1 and CDR2 (germline): SGHRS, YFSETQ. The CDR3 region has the DNA TGCGCCAGCAGCTCAGGACAGGGGGAGACCCAGTACTTC. Protein sequence: CASSSGQGETQYF.

The J gene is TRBJ1-3, the V gene TRBV5-5; tentatively, D is TRBD1 (5 bases). The CDR3 spans 16 residues. Trimming took off 4 bases at V and 0 bases at J, with 14 bases between the two ends. Germline V lookup: CDR1 SGHKS, CDR2 YYEKEE (reference sequence). CDR3 in amino acids: CASSPRQTPSGNTIYF. The CDR3 nucleotides are TGTGCCAGCAGCCCCAGACAGACGCCCTCTGGAAACACCATATATTTT.

The chain carries TRBV25-1 and TRBJ1-6, with TRBD1 matching 10 bases. V shed 4 bases and J 8 bases; nucleotides not matched to a gene: 5. There are 15 residues in the CDR3. CDR1 and CDR2 from the germline V gene are MGHDK and SYGVNS. DNA for the CDR3: TGTGCCAGCAGTGCCCCGACAGGGGGCTATTCACCCCTCCACTTT. Translated, it gives CASSAPTGGYSPLHF. Together with reference TRBV25-1 and TRBJ1-6, the CDR3 gives the full variable domain: EADIYQTPRYLVIGTGKKITLECSQTMGHDKMYWYQQDPGMELHLIHYSYGVNSTEKGDLSSESTVSRIRTEHFPLTLESARPSHTSQYLCASSAPTGGYSPLHFGNGTRLTVT.

CDR3 bases: TGTGCCAGCAGCTTACAGGGGGCAGGGGAGACCCAGTACTTC. This codes for CASSLQGAGETQYF. The chain couples TRBV13 to TRBJ2-5; 8 positions match TRBD1. In germline, CDR1 is PRHDT, CDR2 FYEKMQ (reference sequence). The CDR3 has 14 amino acids. V trimming: 2 bases; J trimming: 5 bases; junction bases outside the gene matches: 4.

This chain's CDR3 is CASSVRGQGELFF. DNA of the CDR3: TGTGCCAGCAGCGTTCGGGGGCAGGGGGAGCTGTTTTTT. The rearrangement uses TRBV9 and TRBJ2-2, with D possibly being TRBD1 or TRBD2 (6 bases each). Germline V gene data show CDR1 as SGDLS and CDR2 as YYNGEE. V was shortened by 2 bases and J by 8 bases, with 10 bases between the two germline ends. The CDR3 contains 13 residues.

The chain recombines TRBV5-1 with TRBJ2-3, with D uncertain. V lost 0 bases and J lost 5, with 13 bases in between. Germline CDR1 is SGHRS and CDR2 is YFSETQ. The CDR3 sequence is 15 residues long. The CDR3 bases are TGCGCCAGCAGCTTGGAGGTGCCACCTCAAGATACGCAGTATTTT. It yields the protein CASSLEVPPQDTQYF.

The chain has TRBV15 and TRBJ1-6; no clear D gene. This CDR3 contains 14 residues. V lost 3 bases, J lost 7 bases, and 10 bases lay in between. The V gene's germline CDR1 is LNHNV and CDR2 YYDKDF (reference sequence). The CDR3: CATSRKGGNSPLHF. As DNA, the CDR3 is TGTGCCACCAGCAGGAAGGGAGGGAATTCACCCCTCCACTTT.

This rearrangement joins TRBV30 to TRBJ2-1; the D is unclear. Between the trimmed V and J ends, which lost 7 bases and 0 bases, there was a span of 10 bases. CDR3 length: 13 amino acids. Per germline, CDR1 GTSNPN and CDR2 SVGIG (reference sequence). The CDR3 DNA sequence: TGTGCCTCTACCCGGAGCTCCTACAATGAGCAGTTCTTC. Translated: CASTRSSYNEQFF.

V is TRBV6-5 and J is TRBJ2-5; tentative D call: TRBD1 (5 bases). Germline CDR1 reads MNHEY; CDR2 reads SVGAGI. V lost 6 bases, J lost 0 bases, and 14 bases lay in between. The CDR3 is made up of 15 amino acids. DNA of the CDR3: TGTGCCAGCAGCACCCAGGGTCTGCACCAAGAGACCCAGTACTTC. Translated, it gives CASSTQGLHQETQYF.

This chain links TRBV30 with TRBJ2-2; TRBD1 aligns across 12 bases. In germline, CDR1 is GTSNPN, CDR2 SVGIG (reference sequence). Germline trimming cut 4 bases from V and 3 bases from J; bases unmatched to any gene: 6. The CDR3 consists of 16 residues. In DNA, the CDR3 is TGTGCCTGGACCAGGGACAGGGGGCTTGACACCGGGGAGCTGTTTTTT. Protein: CAWTRDRGLDTGELFF.

This chain links TRBV11-2 with TRBJ1-1; D gene ambiguous. Germline CDR1 reads SGHAT; CDR2 reads FQNNGV. This CDR3 has 13 residues. Trimming removed 1 base from V and 5 bases from J, with 8 bases in between. CDR3 sequence: CASSLARWTEAFF. As DNA, the CDR3 is TGTGCCAGCAGCTTAGCGCGGTGGACTGAAGCTTTCTTT.

The chain joins TRBV29-1 to TRBJ2-7; D is uncertain. The germline V and J ends were trimmed by 5 bases and 0 bases, with 11 bases remaining between them. CDR1 and CDR2 from the germline V gene are SQVTM and ANQGSEA. This CDR3 is 13 amino acids long. The CDR3 nucleotides are TGCAGCGTTACCCTAATGAGCTCCTACGAGCAGTACTTC. Its protein is CSVTLMSSYEQYF.

The chain recombines TRBV13 with TRBJ2-2, with no clear D. The CDR3 length is 14 residues. CDR1 is PRHDT and CDR2 is FYEKMQ in the germline V gene (reference sequence). The V and J ends lost 2 bases and 6 bases respectively, with 10 bases between them. The CDR3 here is CASSLRSSSGELFF. CDR3 DNA sequence: TGTGCCAGCAGCTTACGTTCGTCCTCCGGGGAGCTGTTTTTT.

The chain links TRBV18 to TRBJ2-3, with 7 positions matching TRBD2. V lost 4 bases and J lost 3; bases outside the gene matches: 13. CDR1 and CDR2 (germline): KGHSH, LQKENI. The CDR3 has 17 residues. The CDR3 region is CASSLWTGGRETDTQYF. In DNA, the CDR3 is TGTGCCAGCTCACTTTGGACGGGGGGACGGGAAACAGATACGCAGTATTTT.

This clone was observed once. The V gene is TRBV30, the J gene TRBJ1-1; unclear D gene. The germline CDR1 and CDR2 sequences are GTSNPN and SVGIG (reference sequence). The CDR3 extends over 14 amino acids. The germline V and J ends were trimmed by 5 bases and 0 bases, with 13 bases remaining between them. The CDR3 DNA reads TGTGCCTGGTCTCAATGGGATTTGAACACTGAAGCTTTCTTT. This encodes CAWSQWDLNTEAFF.

This clone was detected once. The chain carries TRBV3-1 (or the pseudogene TRBV3-2) and TRBJ2-1; weak D call: TRBD2 (5 bases). The CDR3 contains 16 residues. Trimming stripped 1 base from V and 2 bases from J, with 12 bases between. CDR1 LGHDT and CDR2 YNNKEL come from the germline V gene (reference sequence). Here the CDR3 reads CASSQGSSSPYNEQFF. The DNA for the CDR3 is TGTGCCAGCAGCCAAGGTTCGTCTAGCCCCTACAATGAGCAGTTCTTC.

This clone was detected only once. V usage is TRBV29-1 and J usage is TRBJ2-7; no firm D call. CDR3 length: 16 amino acids. Trimming took off 4 bases at V and 3 bases at J, with 22 bases between the two ends. CDR1 is SQVTM, CDR2 ANQGSEA, per germline. DNA of the CDR3: TGCAGCGTTGGATCTCCGTTGAGGACCTGGGGCTACGAGCAGTACTTC. It is translated as CSVGSPLRTWGYEQYF.